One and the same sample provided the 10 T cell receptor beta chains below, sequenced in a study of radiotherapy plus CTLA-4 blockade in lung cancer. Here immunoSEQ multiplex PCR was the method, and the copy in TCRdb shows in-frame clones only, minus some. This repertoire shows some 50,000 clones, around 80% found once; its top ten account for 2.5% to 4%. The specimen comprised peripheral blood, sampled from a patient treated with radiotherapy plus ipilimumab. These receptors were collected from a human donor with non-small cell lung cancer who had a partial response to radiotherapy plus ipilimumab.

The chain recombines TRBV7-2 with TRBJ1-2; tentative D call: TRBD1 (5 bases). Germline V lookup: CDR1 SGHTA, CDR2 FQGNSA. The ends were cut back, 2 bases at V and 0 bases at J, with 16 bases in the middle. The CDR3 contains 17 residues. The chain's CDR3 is CASSLYNTGVSNYGYTF. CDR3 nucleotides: TGTGCCAGCAGCTTATATAACACAGGAGTCTCTAACTATGGCTACACCTTC.

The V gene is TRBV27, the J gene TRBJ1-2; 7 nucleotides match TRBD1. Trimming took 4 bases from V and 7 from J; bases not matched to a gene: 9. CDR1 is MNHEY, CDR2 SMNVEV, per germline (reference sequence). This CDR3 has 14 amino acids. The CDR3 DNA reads TGTGCCAGCAGTTCCGGGGACAGCTTCTCTGGCTACACCTTC. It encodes CASSSGDSFSGYTF.

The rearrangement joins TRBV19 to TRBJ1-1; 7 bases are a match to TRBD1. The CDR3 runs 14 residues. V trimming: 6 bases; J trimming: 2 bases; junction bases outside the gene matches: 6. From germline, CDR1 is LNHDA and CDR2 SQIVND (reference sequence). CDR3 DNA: TGTGCCAGTAGCTGGGACAGCTTTAACACTGAAGCTTTCTTT. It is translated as CASSWDSFNTEAFF.

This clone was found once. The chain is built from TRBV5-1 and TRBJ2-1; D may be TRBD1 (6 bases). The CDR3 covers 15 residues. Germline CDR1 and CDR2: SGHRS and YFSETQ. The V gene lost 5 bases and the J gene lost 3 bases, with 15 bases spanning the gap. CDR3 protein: CASSSSGTNYNEQFF. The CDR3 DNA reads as TGCGCCAGCAGTTCGTCGGGGACAAACTACAATGAGCAGTTCTTC.

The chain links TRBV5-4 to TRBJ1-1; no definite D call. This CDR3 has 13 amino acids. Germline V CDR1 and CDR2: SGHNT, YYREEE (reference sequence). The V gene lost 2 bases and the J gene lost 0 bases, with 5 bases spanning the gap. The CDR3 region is CASSLTVNTEAFF. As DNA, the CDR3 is TGTGCCAGCAGCTTAACAGTGAACACTGAAGCTTTCTTT.

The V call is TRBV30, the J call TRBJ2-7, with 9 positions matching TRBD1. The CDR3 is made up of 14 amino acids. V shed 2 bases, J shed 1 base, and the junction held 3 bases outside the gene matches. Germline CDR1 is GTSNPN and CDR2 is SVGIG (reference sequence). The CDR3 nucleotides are TGTGCCTGGAGTCCCGGACAGGGGTCCTACGAGCAGTACTTC. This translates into CAWSPGQGSYEQYF.

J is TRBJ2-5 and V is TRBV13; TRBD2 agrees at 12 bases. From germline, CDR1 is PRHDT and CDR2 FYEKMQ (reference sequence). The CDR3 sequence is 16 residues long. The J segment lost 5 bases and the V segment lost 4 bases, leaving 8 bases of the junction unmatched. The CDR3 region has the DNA TGTGCCAGCAGCTACCGACTAGCGGGGGTGCCGGAGACCCAGTACTTC. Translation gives CASSYRLAGVPETQYF.

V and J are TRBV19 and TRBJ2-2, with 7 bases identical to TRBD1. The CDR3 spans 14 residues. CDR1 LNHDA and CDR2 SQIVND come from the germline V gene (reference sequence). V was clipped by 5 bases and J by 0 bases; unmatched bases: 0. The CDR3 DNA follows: TGTGCCAGTAGTGGGACAGCGAACACCGGGGAGCTGTTTTTT. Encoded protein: CASSGTANTGELFF.

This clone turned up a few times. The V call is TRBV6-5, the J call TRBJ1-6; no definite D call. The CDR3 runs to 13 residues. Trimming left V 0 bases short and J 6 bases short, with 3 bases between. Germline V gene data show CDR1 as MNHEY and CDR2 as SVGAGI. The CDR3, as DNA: TGTGCCAGCAGTTACTCCGGTAATTCACCCCTCCACTTT. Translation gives CASSYSGNSPLHF.

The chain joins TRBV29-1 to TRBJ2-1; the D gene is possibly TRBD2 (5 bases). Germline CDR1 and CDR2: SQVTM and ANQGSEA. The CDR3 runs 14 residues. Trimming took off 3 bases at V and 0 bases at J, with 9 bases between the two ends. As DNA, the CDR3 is TGCAGCGTTGATTTGGGGAGCTCCTACAATGAGCAGTTCTTC. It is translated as CSVDLGSSYNEQFF.